The present TCR beta chain was sequenced within a study of T cell repertoires in aging, cancer and after chemotherapy. On the study more broadly: Donors were grouped into six age bands spanning 30 or younger through 70 or older. The full dataset contained about 10 million TCR reads.

Study outcomes and limitations: Median generation probability rose over the chemotherapy interval in each cancer cohort, suggesting rebound thymic output. Compared with age-matched healthy donors, untreated hematological or solid cancer patients showed higher blood TCR clonality.

In regard to this clonotype: As yet, its antigen is unknown.

TCR beta rearrangements were amplified from peripheral blood genomic DNA. Rearranged V-D-J TRB sequences were amplified with a mixed TRB-A/B primer pool. Using its own MiXCR run on the multiplex PCR reads, TCRdb lists one record per CDR3 protein. Of 6,100 or so distinct CDR3 sequences in the sample, about 20% were seen once. The specimen sequenced was blood. The TCR sequence derives from a human donor with a blood cancer.

Written as DNA, the CDR3 is TGCAGTGCTAGAGACTCGACAGGGGGTCGATATGGCTACACCTTC. It translates to CSARDSTGGRYGYTF. The chain carries TRBV20-1 and TRBJ1-2, with 9 bases matching TRBD1. The CDR3 sequence is 15 residues long. From germline, CDR1 is DFQATT and CDR2 SNEGSKA (reference sequence). The ends lost 0 bases at V and 5 bases at J; junction bases unmatched: 7.